This T cell receptor (beta chain) stems from a study of blood T cell repertoires in COVID-19. Study as a whole: Both acute and convalescent COVID-19 samples were obtained from the United States, Italy and Spain. PBMCs, B-cell-depleted T cells, or T cells were the source of the cDNA or gDNA that made up the material.

Germline values: CDR1 SGHTS, CDR2 YDEGEE. Trimming left V 0 bases short and J 6 bases short, with 12 bases between. CDR3 length equals 15 residues. Authors' data handling: Amplification with reference gene primers provided the estimates of nucleated cell counts. The repertoire was sequenced with immunoSEQ multiplex PCR; TCRdb's copy has only in-frame clones and lacks some. That table supplies the V and J calls and clone size; D and trimming were determined from the DNA. The sample records some 180,000 clones, 60% to 85% being singletons. The V gene is TRBV5-8, the J gene TRBJ2-2, with D perhaps matching TRBD1 (5 bases). Material for sequencing was peripheral blood. This TCR was sampled from a woman aged 50 to 60 with active or convalescent COVID-19. The CDR3 DNA reads as TGTGCCAGCAGCTTGGTGATGCAGGGCGCCGGGGAGCTGTTTTTT. Amino acid sequence: CASSLVMQGAGELFF.